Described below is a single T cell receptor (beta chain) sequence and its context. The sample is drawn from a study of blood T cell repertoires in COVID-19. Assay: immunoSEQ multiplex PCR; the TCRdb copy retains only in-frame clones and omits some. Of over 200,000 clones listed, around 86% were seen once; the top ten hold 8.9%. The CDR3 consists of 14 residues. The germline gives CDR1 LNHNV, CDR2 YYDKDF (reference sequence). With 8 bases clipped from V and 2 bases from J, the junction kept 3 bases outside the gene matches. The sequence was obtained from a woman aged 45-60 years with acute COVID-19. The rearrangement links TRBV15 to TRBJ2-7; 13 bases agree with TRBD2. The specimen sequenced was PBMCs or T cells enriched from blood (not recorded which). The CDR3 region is CATRLAGGTYEQYF. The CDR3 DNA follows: TGTGCCACCCGACTAGCGGGAGGAACCTACGAGCAGTACTTC.